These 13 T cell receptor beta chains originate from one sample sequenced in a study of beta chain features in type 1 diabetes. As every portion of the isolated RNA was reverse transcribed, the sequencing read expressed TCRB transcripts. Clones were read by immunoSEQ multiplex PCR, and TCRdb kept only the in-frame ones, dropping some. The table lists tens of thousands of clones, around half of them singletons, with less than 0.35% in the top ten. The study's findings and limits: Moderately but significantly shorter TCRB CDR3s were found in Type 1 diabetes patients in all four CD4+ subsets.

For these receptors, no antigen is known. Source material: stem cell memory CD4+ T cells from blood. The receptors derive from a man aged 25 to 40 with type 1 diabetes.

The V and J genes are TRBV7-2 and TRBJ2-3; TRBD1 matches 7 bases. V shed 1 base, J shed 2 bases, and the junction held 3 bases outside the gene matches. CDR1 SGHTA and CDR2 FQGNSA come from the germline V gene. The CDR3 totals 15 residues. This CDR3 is CASSLGGQATDTQYF. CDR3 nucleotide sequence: TGTGCCAGCAGCTTAGGCGGACAGGCCACAGATACGCAGTATTTT. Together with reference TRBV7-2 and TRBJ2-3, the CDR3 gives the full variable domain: GAGVSQSPSNKVTEKGKDVELRCDPISGHTALYWYRQSLGQGLEFLIYFQGNSAPDKSGLPSDRFSAERTGGSVSTLTIQRTQQEDSAVYLCASSLGGQATDTQYFGPGTRLTVL.

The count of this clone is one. CDR3 residues: CASSLGTGGHTEAFF. The CDR3 DNA reads TGTGCCAGCAGCTTAGGAACAGGGGGGCACACTGAAGCTTTCTTT. The chain employs TRBV7-9 and TRBJ1-1; 8 nucleotides line up with TRBD1. This CDR3 is built from 15 residues. V gave up 1 base and J gave up 3 bases; unmatched junction bases: 4. Germline V gene data show CDR1 as SEHNR and CDR2 as FQNEAQ (reference sequence).

The CDR3 is CASSLNDRGDYNYGYTF. Written as DNA, the CDR3 is TGCGCCAGCAGCTTGAACGACAGGGGGGACTATAACTATGGCTACACCTTC. The chain combines TRBV5-1 with TRBJ1-2, with 9 nucleotides matching TRBD1. With 1 base clipped from V and 1 base from J, the junction kept 8 bases outside the gene matches. The V gene's germline CDR1 is SGHRS and CDR2 YFSETQ. The CDR3 runs to 17 residues.

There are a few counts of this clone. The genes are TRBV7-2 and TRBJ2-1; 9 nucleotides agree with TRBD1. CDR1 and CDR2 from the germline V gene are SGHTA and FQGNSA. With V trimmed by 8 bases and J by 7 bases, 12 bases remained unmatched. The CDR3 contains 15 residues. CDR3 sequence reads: CASARDRDPVNEQFF. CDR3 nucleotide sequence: TGTGCCAGCGCCCGGGACAGGGATCCGGTTAATGAGCAGTTCTTC. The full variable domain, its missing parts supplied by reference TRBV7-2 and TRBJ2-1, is GAGVSQSPSNKVTEKGKDVELRCDPISGHTALYWYRQSLGQGLEFLIYFQGNSAPDKSGLPSDRFSAERTGGSVSTLTIQRTQQEDSAVYLCASARDRDPVNEQFFGPGTRLTVL.

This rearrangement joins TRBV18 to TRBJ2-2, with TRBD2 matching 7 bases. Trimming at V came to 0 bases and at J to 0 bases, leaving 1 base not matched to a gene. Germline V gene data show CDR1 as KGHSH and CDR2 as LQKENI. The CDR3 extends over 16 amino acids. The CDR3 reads CASSPPGGTNTGELFF. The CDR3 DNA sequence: TGTGCCAGCTCACCACCCGGGGGGACGAACACCGGGGAGCTGTTTTTT.

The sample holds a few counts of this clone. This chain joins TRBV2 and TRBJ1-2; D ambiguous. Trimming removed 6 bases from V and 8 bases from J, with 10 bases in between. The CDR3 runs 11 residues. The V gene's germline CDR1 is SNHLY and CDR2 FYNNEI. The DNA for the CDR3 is TGTGCCAGCAGCCGCTATAACGGCTACACCTTC. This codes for CASSRYNGYTF.

CDR3: CASSTAAGVGYEQYF. The CDR3, as DNA: TGTGCCAGCAGCACCGCCGCGGGGGTCGGGTACGAGCAGTACTTC. V usage is TRBV7-9 and J usage is TRBJ2-7; TRBD2 matches at 7 bases. J was trimmed by 4 bases and V by 5 bases; bases with no gene match: 11. CDR3 size: 15 residues. CDR1 is SEHNR, CDR2 FQNEAQ, per germline (reference sequence).

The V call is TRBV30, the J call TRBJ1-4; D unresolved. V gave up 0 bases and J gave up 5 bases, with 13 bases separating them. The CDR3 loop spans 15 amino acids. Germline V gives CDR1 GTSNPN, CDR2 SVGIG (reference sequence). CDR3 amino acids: CAWSVNKGENEKLFF. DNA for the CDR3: TGTGCCTGGAGTGTCAACAAAGGAGAAAATGAAAAACTGTTTTTT.

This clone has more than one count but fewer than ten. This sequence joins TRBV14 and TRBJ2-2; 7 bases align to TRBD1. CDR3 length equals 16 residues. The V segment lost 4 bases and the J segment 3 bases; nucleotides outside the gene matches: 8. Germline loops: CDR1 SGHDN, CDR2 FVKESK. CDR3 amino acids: CASSLQGDRHTGELFF. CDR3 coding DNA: TGTGCCAGCAGCCTCCAGGGGGACCGTCACACCGGGGAGCTGTTTTTT.

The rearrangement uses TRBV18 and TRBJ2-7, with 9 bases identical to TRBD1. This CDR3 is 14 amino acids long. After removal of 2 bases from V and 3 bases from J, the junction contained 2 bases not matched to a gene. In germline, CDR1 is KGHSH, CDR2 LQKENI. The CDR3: CASSPVGQGYEQYF. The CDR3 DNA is TGTGCCAGCTCACCAGTGGGACAGGGCTACGAGCAGTACTTC.

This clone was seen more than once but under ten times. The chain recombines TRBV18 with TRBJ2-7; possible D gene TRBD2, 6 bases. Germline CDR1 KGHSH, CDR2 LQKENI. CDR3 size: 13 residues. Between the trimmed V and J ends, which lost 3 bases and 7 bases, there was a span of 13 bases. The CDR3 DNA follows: TGTGCCAGCTCACCGGGGGAGGTTGGAGAGCAGTACTTC. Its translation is CASSPGEVGEQYF.

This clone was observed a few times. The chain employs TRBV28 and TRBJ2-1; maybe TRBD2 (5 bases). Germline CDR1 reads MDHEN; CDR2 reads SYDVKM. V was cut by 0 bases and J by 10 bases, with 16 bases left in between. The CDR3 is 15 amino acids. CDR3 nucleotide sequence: TGTGCCAGCAGTTTATGGGAGAGAGGGTTGGGGGAGCAGTTCTTC. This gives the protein CASSLWERGLGEQFF.

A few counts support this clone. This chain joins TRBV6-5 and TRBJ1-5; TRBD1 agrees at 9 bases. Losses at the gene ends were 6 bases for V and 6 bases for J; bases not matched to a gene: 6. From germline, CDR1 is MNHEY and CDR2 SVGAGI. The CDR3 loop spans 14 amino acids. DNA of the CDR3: TGTGCCAGCAGCCGGACAGGGGTGGGTCAGCCCCAGCATTTT. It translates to CASSRTGVGQPQHF.